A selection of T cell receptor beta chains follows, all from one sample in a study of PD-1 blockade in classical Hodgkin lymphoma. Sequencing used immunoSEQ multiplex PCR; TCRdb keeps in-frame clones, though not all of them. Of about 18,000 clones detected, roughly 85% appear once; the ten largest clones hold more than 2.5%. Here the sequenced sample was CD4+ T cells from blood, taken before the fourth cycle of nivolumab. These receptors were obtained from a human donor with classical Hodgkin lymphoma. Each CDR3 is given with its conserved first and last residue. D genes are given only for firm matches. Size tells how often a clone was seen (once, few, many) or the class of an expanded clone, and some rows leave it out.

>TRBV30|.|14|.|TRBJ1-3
TGTGCCTGGGAGCAGGGTTTCTCTGGAAACACCATATATTTT
CAWEQGFSGNTIYF
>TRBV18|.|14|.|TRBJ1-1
TGTGCCAGCTCACTCCCCAACATGAACACTGAAGCTTTCTTT
CASSLPNMNTEAFF
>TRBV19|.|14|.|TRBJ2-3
TGTGCCAGTAGTATTAGGGGCAGCACAGATACGCAGTATTTT
CASSIRGSTDTQYF
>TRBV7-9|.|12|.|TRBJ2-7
TGTGCCAGCAGCTCGCCCCTGGGGGAGCAGTACTTC
CASSSPLGEQYF
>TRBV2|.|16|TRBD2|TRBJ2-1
TGTGCCAGCAGCCCCCGGGCTAGCGGGAGTGGCGGTGAGCAGTTCTTC
CASSPRASGSGGEQFF
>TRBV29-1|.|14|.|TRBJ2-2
TGCAGCGTTGTCCCTGCTAAGGCAACCGGGGAGCTGTTTTTT
CSVVPAKATGELFF
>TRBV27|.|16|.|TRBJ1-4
TGTGCCAGCAGTTCTCAGGGAGCGCCTCGGGATGAAAAACTGTTTTTT
CASSSQGAPRDEKLFF
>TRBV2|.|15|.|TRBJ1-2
TGTGCCAGCAGTGCAGCAGGGGTCGGTTCGCGGGGCTACACCTTC
CASSAAGVGSRGYTF
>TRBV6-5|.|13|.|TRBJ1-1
TGTGCCAGCAGGCAGACAGGGAACACTGAAGCTTTCTTT
CASRQTGNTEAFF
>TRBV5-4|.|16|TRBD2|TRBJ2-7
TGTGCCAGCAGCACACCCAGCGGCGGGAGTATCTACGAGCAGTACTTC
CASSTPSGGSIYEQYF
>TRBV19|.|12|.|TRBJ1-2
TGTGCCAGTAGCCCGACCTCAAGTGGCTACACCTTC
CASSPTSSGYTF
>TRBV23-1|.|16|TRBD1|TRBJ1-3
TGCGCCAGCGCCCCCCGGGACAGGGGGAATGGAAACACCATATATTTT
CASAPRDRGNGNTIYF
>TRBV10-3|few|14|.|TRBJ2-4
TGTGCCATCAGTGAAGAGGGCCGGCAAAACATTCAGTACTTC
CAISEEGRQNIQYF
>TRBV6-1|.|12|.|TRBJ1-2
TGTGCCAGCAGTGAATTGCGAGGGGTAGACACCTTC
CASSELRGVDTF
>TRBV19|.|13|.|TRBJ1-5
TGTGCCAGTAGTATACAGGTGACTCAGCCCCAGCATTTT
CASSIQVTQPQHF